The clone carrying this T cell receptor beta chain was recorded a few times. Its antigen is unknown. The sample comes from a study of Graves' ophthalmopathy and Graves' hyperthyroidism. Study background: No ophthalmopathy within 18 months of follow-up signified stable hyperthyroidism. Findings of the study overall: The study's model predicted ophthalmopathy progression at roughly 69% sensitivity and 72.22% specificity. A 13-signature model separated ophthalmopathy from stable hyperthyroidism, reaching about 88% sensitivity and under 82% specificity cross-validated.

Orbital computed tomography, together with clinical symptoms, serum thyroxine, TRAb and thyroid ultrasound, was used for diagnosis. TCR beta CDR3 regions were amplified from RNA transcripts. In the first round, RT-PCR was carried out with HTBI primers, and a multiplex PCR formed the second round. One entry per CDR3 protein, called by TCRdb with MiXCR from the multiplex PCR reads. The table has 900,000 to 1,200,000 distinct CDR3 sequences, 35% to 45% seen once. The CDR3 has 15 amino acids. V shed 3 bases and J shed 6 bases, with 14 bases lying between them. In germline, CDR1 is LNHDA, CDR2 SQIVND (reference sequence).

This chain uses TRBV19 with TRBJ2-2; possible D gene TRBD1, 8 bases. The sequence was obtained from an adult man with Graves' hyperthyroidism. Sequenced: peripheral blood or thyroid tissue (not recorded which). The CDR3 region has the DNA TGTGCCAGTAGTATCACAGGGGGGGCGCCCGGGGAGCTGTTTTTT. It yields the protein CASSITGGAPGELFF. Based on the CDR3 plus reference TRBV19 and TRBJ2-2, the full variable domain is DGGITQSPKYLFRKEGQNVTLSCEQNLNHDAMYWYRQDPGQGLRLIYYSQIVNDFQKGDIAEGYSVSREKKESFPLTVTSAQKNPTAFYLCASSITGGAPGELFFGEGSRLTVL.